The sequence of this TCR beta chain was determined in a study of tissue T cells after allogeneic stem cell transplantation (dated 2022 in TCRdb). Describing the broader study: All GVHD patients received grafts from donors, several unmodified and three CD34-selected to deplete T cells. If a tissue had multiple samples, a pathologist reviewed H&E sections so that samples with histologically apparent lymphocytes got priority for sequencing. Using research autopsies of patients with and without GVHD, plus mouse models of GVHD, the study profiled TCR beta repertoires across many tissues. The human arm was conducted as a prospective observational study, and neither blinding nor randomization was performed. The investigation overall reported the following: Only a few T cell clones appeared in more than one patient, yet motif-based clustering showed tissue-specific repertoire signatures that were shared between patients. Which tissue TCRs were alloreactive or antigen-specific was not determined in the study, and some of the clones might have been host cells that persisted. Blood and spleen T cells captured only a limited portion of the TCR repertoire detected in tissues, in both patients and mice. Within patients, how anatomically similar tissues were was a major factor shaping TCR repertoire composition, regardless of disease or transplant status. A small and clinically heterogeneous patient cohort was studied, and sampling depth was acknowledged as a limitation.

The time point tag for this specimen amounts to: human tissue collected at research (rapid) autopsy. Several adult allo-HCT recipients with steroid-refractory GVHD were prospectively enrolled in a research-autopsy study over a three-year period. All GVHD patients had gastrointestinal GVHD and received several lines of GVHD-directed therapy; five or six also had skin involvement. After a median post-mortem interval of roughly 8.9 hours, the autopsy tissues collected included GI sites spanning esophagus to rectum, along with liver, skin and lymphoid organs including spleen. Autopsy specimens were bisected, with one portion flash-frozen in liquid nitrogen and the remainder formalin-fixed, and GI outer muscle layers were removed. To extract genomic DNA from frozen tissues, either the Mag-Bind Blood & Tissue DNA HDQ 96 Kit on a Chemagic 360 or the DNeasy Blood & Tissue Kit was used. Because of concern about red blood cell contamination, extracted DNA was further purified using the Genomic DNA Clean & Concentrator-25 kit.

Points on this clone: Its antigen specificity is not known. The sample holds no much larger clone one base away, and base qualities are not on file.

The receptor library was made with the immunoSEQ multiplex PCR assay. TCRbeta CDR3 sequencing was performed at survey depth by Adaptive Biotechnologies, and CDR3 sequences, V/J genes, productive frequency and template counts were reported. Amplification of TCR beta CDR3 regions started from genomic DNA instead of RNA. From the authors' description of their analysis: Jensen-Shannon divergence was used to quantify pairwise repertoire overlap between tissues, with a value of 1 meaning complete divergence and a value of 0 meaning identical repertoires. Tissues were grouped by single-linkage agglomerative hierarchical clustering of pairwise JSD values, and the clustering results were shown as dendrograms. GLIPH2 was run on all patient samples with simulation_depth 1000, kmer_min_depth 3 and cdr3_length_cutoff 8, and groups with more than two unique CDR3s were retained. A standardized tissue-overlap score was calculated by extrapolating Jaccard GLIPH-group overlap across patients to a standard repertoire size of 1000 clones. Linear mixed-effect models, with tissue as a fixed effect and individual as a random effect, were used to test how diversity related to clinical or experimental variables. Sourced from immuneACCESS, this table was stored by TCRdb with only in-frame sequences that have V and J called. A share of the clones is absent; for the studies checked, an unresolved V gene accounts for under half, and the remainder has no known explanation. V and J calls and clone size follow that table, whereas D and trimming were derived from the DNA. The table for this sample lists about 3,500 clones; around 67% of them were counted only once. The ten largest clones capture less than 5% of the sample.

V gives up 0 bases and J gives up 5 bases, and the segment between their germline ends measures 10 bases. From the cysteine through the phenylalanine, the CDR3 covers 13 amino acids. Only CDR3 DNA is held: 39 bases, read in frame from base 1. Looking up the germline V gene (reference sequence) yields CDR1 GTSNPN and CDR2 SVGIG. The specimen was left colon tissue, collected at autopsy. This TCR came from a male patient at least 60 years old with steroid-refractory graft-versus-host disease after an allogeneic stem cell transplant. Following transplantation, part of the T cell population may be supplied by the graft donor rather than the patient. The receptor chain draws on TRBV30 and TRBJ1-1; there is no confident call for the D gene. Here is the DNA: TGTGCCTGGAGTGTAAGGCCGGGTACTGAAGCTTTCTTT. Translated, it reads CAWSVRPGTEAFF. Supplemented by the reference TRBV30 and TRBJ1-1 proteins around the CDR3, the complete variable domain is SQTIHQWPATLVQPVGSPLSLECTVEGTSNPNLYWYRQAAGRGLQLLFYSVGIGQISSEVPQNLSASRPQDRQFILSSKKLLLSDSGFYLCAWSVRPGTEAFFGQGTRLTVV.